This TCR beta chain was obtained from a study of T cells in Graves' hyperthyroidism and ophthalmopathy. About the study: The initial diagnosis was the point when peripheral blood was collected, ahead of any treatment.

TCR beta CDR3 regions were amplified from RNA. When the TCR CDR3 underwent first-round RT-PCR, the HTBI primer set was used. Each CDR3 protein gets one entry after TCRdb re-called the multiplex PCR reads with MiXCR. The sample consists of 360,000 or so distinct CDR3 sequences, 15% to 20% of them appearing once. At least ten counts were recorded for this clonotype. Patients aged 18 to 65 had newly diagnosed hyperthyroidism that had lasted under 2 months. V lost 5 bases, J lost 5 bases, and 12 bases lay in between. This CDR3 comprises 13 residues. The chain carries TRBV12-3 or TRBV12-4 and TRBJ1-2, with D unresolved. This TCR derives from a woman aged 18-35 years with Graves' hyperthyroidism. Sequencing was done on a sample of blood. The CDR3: CASSPRDWYGYTF. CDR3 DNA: TGTGCCAGCAGTCCCCGAGATTGGTATGGCTACACCTTC.